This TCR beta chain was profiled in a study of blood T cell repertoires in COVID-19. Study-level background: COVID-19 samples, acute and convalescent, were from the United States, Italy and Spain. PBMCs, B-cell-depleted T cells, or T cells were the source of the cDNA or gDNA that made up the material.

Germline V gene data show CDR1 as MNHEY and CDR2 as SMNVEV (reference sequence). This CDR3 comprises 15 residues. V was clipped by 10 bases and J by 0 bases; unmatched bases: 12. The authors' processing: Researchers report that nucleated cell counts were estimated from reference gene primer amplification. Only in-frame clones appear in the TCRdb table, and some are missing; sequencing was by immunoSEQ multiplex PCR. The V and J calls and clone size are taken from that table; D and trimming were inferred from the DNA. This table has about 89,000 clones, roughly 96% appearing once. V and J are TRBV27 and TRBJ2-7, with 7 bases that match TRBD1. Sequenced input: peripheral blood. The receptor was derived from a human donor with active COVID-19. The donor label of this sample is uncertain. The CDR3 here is CAKPRTGFSSYEQYF. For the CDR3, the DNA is TGTGCCAAACCGAGGACAGGTTTTTCCTCCTACGAGCAGTACTTC.